These 27 T cell receptor beta chains came from one sample sequenced in a study of blood T cell repertoires in COVID-19. Only in-frame clones appear in the TCRdb table, and some are missing; sequencing was by immunoSEQ multiplex PCR. The repertoire holds around 60,000 clones, with around nine tenths as singletons. The sequencing input was peripheral blood. All receptors come from a man between 70 and 80 years old with acute or convalescent COVID-19.

The chain has TRBV6-5 and TRBJ2-7, with a weak D call TRBD2 (5 bases). The CDR3 length is 14 residues. The V end lost 8 bases, the J end lost 2 bases, and 16 bases lay between the germline ends. Germline values: CDR1 MNHEY, CDR2 SVGAGI. The CDR3 region is CASESFLRAYEQYF. CDR3 DNA: TGTGCCAGCGAGTCTTTCTTGAGGGCCTACGAGCAGTACTTC.

The gene calls are TRBV29-1 and TRBJ2-7; a weak D match, TRBD1 (6 bases). The V and J ends lost 4 bases and 3 bases respectively, with 10 bases between them. This CDR3 is built from 12 residues. The germline V gene encodes CDR1 SQVTM and CDR2 ANQGSEA. CDR3 coding DNA: TGCAGCGTTGGTCAGGGGATCTACGAGCAGTACTTC. It is translated as CSVGQGIYEQYF.

This chain joins TRBV19 and TRBJ1-1; D unresolved. The CDR3 length is 13 residues. CDR1 is LNHDA and CDR2 is SQIVND in the germline V gene (reference sequence). With 6 bases removed from V and 4 bases from J, the gap between germline ends came to 12 bases. The CDR3 coding sequence is TGTGCCAGTAGCCCCGGAGGGTTCACTGAAGCTTTCTTT. This sequence encodes CASSPGGFTEAFF.

V and J are TRBV5-1 and TRBJ1-1, with D possibly matching TRBD1 (6 bases). Germline-derived CDR1 and CDR2 are SGHRS and YFSETQ. Trimming removed 0 bases from V and 5 bases from J, with 11 bases in between. The CDR3 has 14 amino acids. CDR3: CASSLVGGETEAFF. The CDR3 bases are TGCGCCAGCAGCTTGGTAGGGGGAGAGACTGAAGCTTTCTTT.

The chain combines TRBV28 with TRBJ2-7; the match to TRBD1 covers 9 bases. Losses at the gene ends were 5 bases for V and 4 bases for J; bases not matched to a gene: 3. The CDR3 is 13 amino acids. The V gene's germline CDR1 is MDHEN and CDR2 SYDVKM. The chain's CDR3 is CASSPGQGYEQYF. The CDR3 DNA is TGTGCCAGCAGTCCGGGACAGGGTTACGAGCAGTACTTC.

V is TRBV25-1 and J is TRBJ2-1; 8 bases line up with TRBD2. J gave up 9 bases and V 4 bases, and 8 bases lay outside the gene matches. Germline V CDR1 and CDR2: MGHDK, SYGVNS. CDR3 size: 14 residues. The CDR3 here is CASSASGPQGEQFF. In DNA, the CDR3 is TGTGCCAGCAGTGCTAGCGGGCCCCAGGGTGAGCAGTTCTTC.

The gene calls are TRBV2 and TRBJ2-7; D may be TRBD2 (5 bases). V dropped 8 bases and J dropped 3 bases, with 17 bases sitting between them. The CDR3 has 14 residues. The V gene's germline CDR1 is SNHLY and CDR2 FYNNEI. The CDR3 DNA reads as TGTGCCAGCGTGGCCGGGGTAGTAAGCTACGAGCAGTACTTC. This sequence encodes CASVAGVVSYEQYF.

The rearrangement joins TRBV9 to TRBJ2-7, with D perhaps TRBD2 (5 bases). The CDR3 contains 13 residues. Germline V CDR1 and CDR2: SGDLS, YYNGEE. Trimming took 4 bases from V and 5 from J, leaving 13 bases between them. CDR3 sequence (DNA): TGTGCCAGCAGCTCCATCCCCGGGGACGAGCAGTACTTC. Its protein product is CASSSIPGDEQYF.

The DNA of the CDR3 is TGTGCCAGCAGTTTATTCAGGGGAGGGCCACCCCTCCACTTT. Amino acids: CASSLFRGGPPLHF. The chain joins TRBV27 to TRBJ1-6, with a tentative D call TRBD1 (6 bases). Germline CDR1 MNHEY, CDR2 SMNVEV (reference sequence). V was trimmed by 1 base and J by 11 bases, leaving 12 bases between them. This CDR3 region has 14 residues.

The V gene is TRBV2, the J gene TRBJ1-4, with a possible D match to TRBD1 (6 bases). The CDR3 is 11 amino acids. Trimming stripped 7 bases from V and 11 bases from J, with 11 bases between. Germline-derived CDR1 and CDR2 are SNHLY and FYNNEI. This chain's CDR3 is CASIGRGKLFF. As DNA, the CDR3 is TGTGCCAGCATTGGTAGGGGGAAACTGTTTTTT.

The rearrangement uses TRBV7-9 and TRBJ1-2; no clear D gene. Germline V CDR1 and CDR2: SEHNR, FQNEAQ (reference sequence). The CDR3 is made up of 13 amino acids. Trimming shortened V by 6 bases and J by 5 bases, and 13 bases separated the two germline ends. CDR3 sequence: CASSISGLYGYTF. The DNA for the CDR3 is TGTGCCAGCAGTATAAGCGGCCTATATGGCTACACCTTC.

V and J are TRBV7-2 and TRBJ2-7, with TRBD1 matching over 8 bases. The CDR3 covers 12 residues. V shed 6 bases, J shed 5 bases, and the junction held 3 bases outside the gene matches. Germline V gene data show CDR1 as SGHTA and CDR2 as FQGNSA. CDR3 sequence: CASSYRGDEQYF. Written as DNA, the CDR3 is TGTGCCAGCAGTTACAGGGGGGACGAGCAGTACTTC.

This chain uses TRBV7-2 with TRBJ1-1; 9 bases are shared with TRBD1. This CDR3 is 14 amino acids long. J gave up 1 base and V 8 bases, and 5 bases lay outside the gene matches. Germline loops: CDR1 SGHTA, CDR2 FQGNSA. CDR3 region: CASGAGQGNTEAFF. The CDR3, as DNA: TGTGCCAGCGGGGCGGGACAGGGGAACACTGAAGCTTTCTTT.

J is TRBJ2-1 and V is TRBV4-1; D may be TRBD1 (7 bases). The CDR3 loop spans 14 amino acids. V gave up 2 bases and J gave up 8 bases, with 13 bases separating them. Germline CDR1 MGHRA, CDR2 YSYEKL. The CDR3 is CASSQRQGGYEQFF. In nucleotides, the CDR3 is TGCGCCAGCAGCCAAAGGCAGGGGGGTTATGAGCAGTTCTTC.

The chain is built from TRBV7-2 and TRBJ1-1, with TRBD1 matching 8 bases. CDR3 size: 17 residues. The germline V gene has CDR1 SGHTA and CDR2 FQGNSA. The V and J ends lost 1 base and 0 bases, in that order; junction bases with no gene match: 7. The CDR3 sequence is CASSLGGTGPMNTEAFF. The CDR3 DNA follows: TGTGCCAGCAGCTTAGGGGGGACAGGTCCCATGAACACTGAAGCTTTCTTT.

This clone was seen at least ten times. V and J are TRBV6-2 or TRBV6-3 and TRBJ2-7; weak D call: TRBD1 (5 bases). CDR3 length: 15 amino acids. CDR1 MNHEY and CDR2 SVGEGT come from the germline V gene. The germline V and J ends were trimmed by 2 bases and 6 bases, with 17 bases remaining between them. CDR3 amino acids: CASSYQFRAGSEQYF. DNA of the CDR3: TGTGCCAGCAGTTACCAGTTCAGGGCCGGTTCCGAGCAGTACTTC.

This chain connects TRBV2 to TRBJ2-3, with 9 positions matching TRBD2. CDR3 length equals 15 residues. After removal of 5 bases from V and 1 base from J, the junction contained 4 bases not matched to a gene. The germline CDR1 and CDR2 sequences are SNHLY and FYNNEI. The CDR3: CASSPRLAGTDTQYF. In DNA form, the CDR3 reads TGTGCCAGCAGTCCAAGACTAGCGGGCACAGATACGCAGTATTTT.

With regard to this clone: At the DNA level, this CDR3 is encoded by other sequences in the same sample as well. The chain has TRBV3-1 (or the pseudogene TRBV3-2) and TRBJ2-7; possibly TRBD2 for D (6 bases). CDR3 length: 13 amino acids. Germline CDR1 reads LGHDT; CDR2 reads YNNKEL (reference sequence). Trimming cost V 0 bases and J 3 bases, with 6 bases left between them. Here the CDR3 DNA reads TGTGCCAGCAGCCAAGACGGGGGCTACGAGCAGTACTTC. Its translation: CASSQDGGYEQYF.

As DNA, the CDR3 is TGTGCCAGCTCACTCGGGACACGAGGAGGGACCCAGTACTTC. Protein sequence: CASSLGTRGGTQYF. This chain joins TRBV18 and TRBJ2-5, with D perhaps matching TRBD1 (6 bases). CDR1 KGHSH and CDR2 LQKENI come from the germline V gene. Trimming removed 4 bases at V and 7 bases at J, with 16 bases between. The CDR3 has 14 amino acids.

CDR3 nucleotides: TGTGCCAGCAACCCGAGCGGGGTCGGCGCAGATACGCAGTATTTT. Translation: CASNPSGVGADTQYF. J is TRBJ2-3 and V is TRBV3-1 (or the pseudogene TRBV3-2); 7 bases agree with TRBD2. CDR3 size: 15 residues. V gave up 7 bases and J gave up 4 bases; unmatched junction bases: 11. Germline CDR1 LGHDT, CDR2 YNNKEL (reference sequence).

The rearrangement uses TRBV7-2 and TRBJ2-7, with D tentatively TRBD1 (6 bases). Germline lookup yields CDR1 SGHTA and CDR2 FQGNSA. The CDR3 is 15 residues long. V dropped 1 base and J dropped 6 bases, with 16 bases sitting between them. CDR3 loop: CASSLGDRRGGEQYF. The CDR3 coding sequence is TGTGCCAGCAGCTTAGGAGACAGGCGAGGTGGCGAGCAGTACTTC.

The V call is TRBV7-2, the J call TRBJ1-2, with D maybe TRBD1 (6 bases). Germline CDR1 and CDR2: SGHTA and FQGNSA. Trimming left V 2 bases short and J 0 bases short, with 10 bases between. The CDR3 runs to 15 residues. This CDR3 reads CASSLQGPPNYGYTF. CDR3 sequence (DNA): TGTGCCAGCAGCTTACAGGGGCCGCCTAACTATGGCTACACCTTC. Full variable domain (remainder filled in from reference TRBV7-2 and TRBJ1-2): GAGVSQSPSNKVTEKGKDVELRCDPISGHTALYWYRQSLGQGLEFLIYFQGNSAPDKSGLPSDRFSAERTGGSVSTLTIQRTQQEDSAVYLCASSLQGPPNYGYTFGSGTRLTVV.

V is TRBV4-1 and J is TRBJ2-1; D might be TRBD1 (5 bases). Germline CDR1 and CDR2: MGHRA and YSYEKL. The V and J ends lost 1 base and 10 bases respectively, with 17 bases between them. The CDR3 loop spans 15 amino acids. CDR3 protein: CASSQATGPLIEQFF. Here the CDR3 DNA reads TGCGCCAGCAGCCAAGCAACAGGCCCCTTGATAGAGCAGTTCTTC.

The gene calls are TRBV24-1 and TRBJ2-3; possibly TRBD2 for D (5 bases). The V gene's germline CDR1 is KGHDR and CDR2 SFDVKD. This CDR3 contains 15 residues. The ends were cut back, 4 bases at V and 2 bases at J, with 12 bases in the middle. CDR3 loop: CATSDRGLTTDTQYF. The CDR3, as DNA: TGTGCCACCAGTGACCGCGGGTTAACCACAGATACGCAGTATTTT.

The chain is built from TRBV18 and TRBJ2-2; D is possibly TRBD1 (5 bases). The CDR3 runs to 16 residues. Germline CDR1 is KGHSH and CDR2 is LQKENI. V was trimmed by 4 bases and J by 1 base, leaving 13 bases between them. Here the CDR3 reads CASSQSAGLNTGELFF. CDR3 DNA: TGTGCCAGCTCACAAAGTGCAGGGCTGAACACCGGGGAGCTGTTTTTT.

The chain carries TRBV29-1 and TRBJ2-5, with a tentative D call TRBD2 (5 bases). Trimming stripped 4 bases from V and 3 bases from J, with 12 bases between. This CDR3 contains 13 residues. Germline V gives CDR1 SQVTM, CDR2 ANQGSEA. DNA of the CDR3: TGCAGCGTTGGAGGGCCCAGCGAAGAGACCCAGTACTTC. Amino acids: CSVGGPSEETQYF.

Written as DNA, the CDR3 is TGCGCCAGCAGCGCGAGCCGGGACTCCTCTAGCACAGATACGCAGTATTTT. Amino acid sequence: CASSASRDSSSTDTQYF. The chain carries TRBV10-1 and TRBJ2-3, with D perhaps TRBD2 (6 bases). Per germline, CDR1 WNHNN and CDR2 SYGVQD (reference sequence). Trimming cost V 6 bases and J 0 bases, with 19 bases left between them. The CDR3 consists of 17 residues.